Each of the 8 T cell receptor beta chains below was sequenced from the same sample in a study of blood T cell repertoires in COVID-19. Profiling relied on immunoSEQ multiplex PCR, and the TCRdb table lists in-frame clones only, not all of them. The data contain roughly 190,000 clones, roughly 86% of them seen just once; the ten biggest clones take up 20% to 25%. The material sequenced was PBMCs or T cells enriched from blood (not recorded which). These receptors all come from a woman aged 40 to 50 in a cohort exposed to, infected with or recovered from COVID-19 (not recorded which).

The chain joins TRBV19 to TRBJ2-7; possibly TRBD2 for D (6 bases). The CDR3 loop spans 14 amino acids. V lost 1 base to trimming and J lost 3 bases, with 10 bases between them. Germline V gene data show CDR1 as LNHDA and CDR2 as SQIVND (reference sequence). The CDR3 loop is CASSIGGTYYEQYF. Written as DNA, the CDR3 is TGTGCCAGTAGTATAGGCGGGACTTACTACGAGCAGTACTTC.

This sequence joins TRBV7-9 and TRBJ1-1, with a tentative D call TRBD1 (6 bases). CDR3 length equals 15 residues. Trimming stripped 5 bases from V and 0 bases from J, with 13 bases between. Germline V gives CDR1 SEHNR, CDR2 FQNEAQ (reference sequence). CDR3 coding DNA: TGTGCCAGCAGCCCGACAGGCACAATGAACACTGAAGCTTTCTTT. It encodes CASSPTGTMNTEAFF.

This chain joins TRBV7-9 and TRBJ2-5; 12 nucleotides match TRBD1. After removal of 1 base from V and 5 bases from J, the junction contained 2 bases not matched to a gene. Germline values: CDR1 SEHNR, CDR2 FQNEAQ (reference sequence). The CDR3 contains 15 residues. CDR3 sequence (DNA): TGTGCCAGCAGCTTAGGGGACAGGGGGCTTGAGACCCAGTACTTC. Amino acids: CASSLGDRGLETQYF.

This clone was observed a few times. The gene calls are TRBV6-1 and TRBJ2-1; D call uncertain. This CDR3 is 14 amino acids long. Germline V gene sequence: CDR1 MNHNS, CDR2 SASEGT. V lost 2 bases to trimming and J lost 5 bases, with 10 bases between them. The CDR3 nucleotides read TGTGCCAGCAGTGAAATGTCATCTAACAATGAGCAGTTCTTC. Protein: CASSEMSSNNEQFF.

This chain uses TRBV12-5 with TRBJ2-5; 9 bases are a match to TRBD2. Per the germline V gene, CDR1 is LGHNT and CDR2 is FRNRAP. The CDR3 length is 15 residues. Trimming cost V 1 base and J 1 base; bases outside gene matches: 1. CDR3 DNA: TGTGCTAGTGGTTTGGCGACTAGCGGCCAAGAGACCCAGTACTTC. Its protein product is CASGLATSGQETQYF.

DNA for the CDR3: TGTGCCAGCGCTGGGGACAGGGACACTGGGGCCAACGTCCTGACTTTC. Translation gives CASAGDRDTGANVLTF. The rearrangement joins TRBV7-8 to TRBJ2-6; 9 nucleotides match TRBD1. The ends lost 8 bases at V and 2 bases at J; junction bases unmatched: 7. Germline CDR1 reads SGHVS; CDR2 reads FQNEAQ. This CDR3 has 16 amino acids. The full variable domain, completed using reference TRBV7-8 and TRBJ2-6, is GAGVSQSPRYKVAKRGQDVALRCDPISGHVSLFWYQQALGQGPEFLTYFQNEAQLDKSGLPSDRFFAERPEGSVSTLKIQRTQQEDSAVYLCASAGDRDTGANVLTFGAGSRLTVL.

The gene calls are TRBV10-3 and TRBJ2-4, with TRBD2 matching 8 bases. The CDR3 totals 17 residues. Per the germline V gene, CDR1 is ENHRY and CDR2 is SYGVKD. Trimming took 4 bases from V and 5 from J; bases not matched to a gene: 13. This chain's CDR3 is CAISARAGLEVQNIQYF. CDR3 DNA sequence: TGTGCCATCAGTGCCCGGGCGGGACTAGAAGTGCAAAACATTCAGTACTTC.

The chain couples TRBV6-2 or TRBV6-3 to TRBJ2-7; no clear D gene. Trimming stripped 2 bases from V and 2 bases from J, with 13 bases between. This CDR3 spans 15 amino acids. CDR1 and CDR2 (germline): MNHEY, SVGEGT. The CDR3 loop is CASSYGSVNTYEQYF. The DNA of the CDR3 is TGTGCCAGCAGTTACGGCAGCGTTAATACCTACGAGCAGTACTTC.